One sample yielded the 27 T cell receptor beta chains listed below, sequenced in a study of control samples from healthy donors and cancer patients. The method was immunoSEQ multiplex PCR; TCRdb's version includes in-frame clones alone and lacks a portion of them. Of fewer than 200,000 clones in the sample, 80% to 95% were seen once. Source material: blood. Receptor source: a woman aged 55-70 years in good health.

The chain's CDR3 is CASSDEARSEAFF. CDR3 DNA sequence: TGTGCCAGTAGCGATGAGGCCAGGAGTGAAGCTTTCTTT. The V and J genes are TRBV19 and TRBJ1-1, with D unresolved. Trimming took off 6 bases at V and 7 bases at J, with 15 bases between the two ends. The CDR3 length is 13 residues. Germline CDR1 is LNHDA and CDR2 is SQIVND (reference sequence).

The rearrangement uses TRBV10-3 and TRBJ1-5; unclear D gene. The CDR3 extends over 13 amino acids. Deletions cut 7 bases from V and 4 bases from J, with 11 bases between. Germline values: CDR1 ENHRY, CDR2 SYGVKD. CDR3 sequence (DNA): TGTGCCATCAACGGCGGATCGAATCAGCCCCAGCATTTT. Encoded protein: CAINGGSNQPQHF.

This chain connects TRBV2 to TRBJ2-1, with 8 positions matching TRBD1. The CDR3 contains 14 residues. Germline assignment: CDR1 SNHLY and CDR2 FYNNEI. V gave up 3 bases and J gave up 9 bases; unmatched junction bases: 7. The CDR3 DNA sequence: TGTGCCAGCAGTGACCACGGACAGGGAACTGAGCAGTTCTTC. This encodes CASSDHGQGTEQFF.

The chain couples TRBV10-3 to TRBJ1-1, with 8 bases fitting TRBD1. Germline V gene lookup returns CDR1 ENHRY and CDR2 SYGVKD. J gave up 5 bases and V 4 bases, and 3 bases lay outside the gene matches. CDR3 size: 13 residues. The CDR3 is CAISAQGETEAFF. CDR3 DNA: TGTGCCATCAGTGCACAGGGGGAGACTGAAGCTTTCTTT.

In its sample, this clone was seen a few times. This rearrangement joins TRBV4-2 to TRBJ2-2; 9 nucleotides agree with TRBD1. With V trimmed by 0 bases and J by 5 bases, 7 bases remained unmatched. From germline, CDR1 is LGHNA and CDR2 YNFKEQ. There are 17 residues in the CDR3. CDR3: CASSQDRDRGLTGELFF. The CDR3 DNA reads TGTGCCAGCAGCCAAGATCGTGACAGGGGGTTGACCGGGGAGCTGTTTTTT.

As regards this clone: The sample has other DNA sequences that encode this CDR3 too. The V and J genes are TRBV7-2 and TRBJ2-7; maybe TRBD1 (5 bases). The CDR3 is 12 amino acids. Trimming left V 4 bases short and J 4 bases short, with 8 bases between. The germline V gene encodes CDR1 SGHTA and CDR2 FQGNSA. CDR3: CASSSPGYEQYF. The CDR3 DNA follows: TGTGCCAGCAGCTCTCCAGGGTACGAGCAGTACTTC. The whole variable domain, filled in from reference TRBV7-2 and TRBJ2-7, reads GAGVSQSPSNKVTEKGKDVELRCDPISGHTALYWYRQSLGQGLEFLIYFQGNSAPDKSGLPSDRFSAERTGGSVSTLTIQRTQQEDSAVYLCASSSPGYEQYFGPGTRLTVT.

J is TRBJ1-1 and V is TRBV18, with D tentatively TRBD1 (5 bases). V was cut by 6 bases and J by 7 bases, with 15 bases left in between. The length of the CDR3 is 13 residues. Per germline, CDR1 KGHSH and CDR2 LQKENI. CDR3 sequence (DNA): TGTGCCAGCTCGCCCCGGGGGGGGATTGAAGCTTTCTTT. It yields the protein CASSPRGGIEAFF.

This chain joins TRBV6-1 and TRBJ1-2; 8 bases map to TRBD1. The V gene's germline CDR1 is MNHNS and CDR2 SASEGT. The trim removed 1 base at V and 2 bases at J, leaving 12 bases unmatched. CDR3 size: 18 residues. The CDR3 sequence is CASSEVGQGSKGNYGYTF. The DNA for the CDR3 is TGTGCCAGCAGTGAAGTCGGACAGGGCTCCAAAGGGAACTATGGCTACACCTTC.

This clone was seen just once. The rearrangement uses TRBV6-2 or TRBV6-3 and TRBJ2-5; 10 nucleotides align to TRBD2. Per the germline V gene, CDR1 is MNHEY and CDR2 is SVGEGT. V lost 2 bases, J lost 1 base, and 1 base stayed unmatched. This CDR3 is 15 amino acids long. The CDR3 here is CASSYVAGGQETQYF. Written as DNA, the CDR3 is TGTGCCAGCAGTTACGTAGCGGGGGGCCAAGAGACCCAGTACTTC.

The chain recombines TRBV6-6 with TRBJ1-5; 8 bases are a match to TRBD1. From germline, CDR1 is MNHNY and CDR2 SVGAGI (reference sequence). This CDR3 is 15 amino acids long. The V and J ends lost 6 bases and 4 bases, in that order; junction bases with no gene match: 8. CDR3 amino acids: CASRAQQGVNQPQHF. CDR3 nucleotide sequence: TGTGCCAGCAGGGCCCAACAGGGGGTTAATCAGCCCCAGCATTTT.

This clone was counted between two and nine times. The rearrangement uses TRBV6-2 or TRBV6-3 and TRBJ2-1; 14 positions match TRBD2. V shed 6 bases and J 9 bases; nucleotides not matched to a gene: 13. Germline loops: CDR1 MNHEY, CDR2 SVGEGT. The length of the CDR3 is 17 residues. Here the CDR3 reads CASSETSGGVSYPEQFF. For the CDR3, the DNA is TGTGCCAGCAGCGAGACTAGCGGGGGGGTGTCCTACCCTGAGCAGTTCTTC.

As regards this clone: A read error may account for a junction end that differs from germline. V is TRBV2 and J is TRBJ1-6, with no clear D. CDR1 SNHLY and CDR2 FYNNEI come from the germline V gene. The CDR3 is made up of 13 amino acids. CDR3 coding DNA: TGTGCCAGCAGGGAAGGATGGAATTCACCCCTCCACTTT. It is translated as CASREGWNSPLHF.

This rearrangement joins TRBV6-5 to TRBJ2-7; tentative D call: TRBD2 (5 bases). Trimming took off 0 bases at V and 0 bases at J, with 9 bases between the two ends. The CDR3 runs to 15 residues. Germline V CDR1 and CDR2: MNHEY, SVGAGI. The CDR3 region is CASSYSSGSSYEQYF. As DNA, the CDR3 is TGTGCCAGCAGTTACTCGTCGGGGTCCTCCTACGAGCAGTACTTC.

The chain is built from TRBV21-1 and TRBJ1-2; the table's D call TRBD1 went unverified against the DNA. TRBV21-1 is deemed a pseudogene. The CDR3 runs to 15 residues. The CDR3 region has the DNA TGTGCCAGCAGCAAAGAGGAACAGGGGTTGAGTGGCTACACCTTC. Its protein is CASSKEEQGLSGYTF.

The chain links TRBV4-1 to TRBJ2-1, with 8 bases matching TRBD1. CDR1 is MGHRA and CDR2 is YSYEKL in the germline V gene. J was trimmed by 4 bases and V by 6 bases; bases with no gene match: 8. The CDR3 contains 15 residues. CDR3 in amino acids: CASRPGQGPYNEQFF. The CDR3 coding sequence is TGCGCCAGCAGACCCGGACAGGGACCGTACAATGAGCAGTTCTTC.

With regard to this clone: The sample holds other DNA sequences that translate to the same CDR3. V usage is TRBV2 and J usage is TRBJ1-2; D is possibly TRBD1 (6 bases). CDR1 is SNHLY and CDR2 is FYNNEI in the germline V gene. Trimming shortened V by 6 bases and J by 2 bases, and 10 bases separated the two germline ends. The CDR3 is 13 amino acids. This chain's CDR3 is CASSSGTNYGYTF. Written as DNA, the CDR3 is TGTGCCAGCAGCTCTGGGACAAACTATGGCTACACCTTC.

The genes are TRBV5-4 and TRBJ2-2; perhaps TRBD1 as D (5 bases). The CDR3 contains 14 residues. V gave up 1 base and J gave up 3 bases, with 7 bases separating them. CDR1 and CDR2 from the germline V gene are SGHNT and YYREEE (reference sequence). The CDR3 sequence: CASSLFRDTGELFF. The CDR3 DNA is TGTGCCAGCAGCTTGTTCAGGGACACCGGGGAGCTGTTTTTT.

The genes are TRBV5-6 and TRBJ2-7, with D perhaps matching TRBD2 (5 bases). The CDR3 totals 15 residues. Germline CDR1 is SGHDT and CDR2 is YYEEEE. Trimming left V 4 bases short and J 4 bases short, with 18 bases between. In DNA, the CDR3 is TGTGCCAGCAGCCAACCATCGGGGTCGAGGTACGAGCAGTACTTC. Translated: CASSQPSGSRYEQYF.

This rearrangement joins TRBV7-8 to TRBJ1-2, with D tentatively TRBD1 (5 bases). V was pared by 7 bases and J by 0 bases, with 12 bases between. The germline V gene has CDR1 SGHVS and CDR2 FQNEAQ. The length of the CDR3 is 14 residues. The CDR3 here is CASTKGEANYGYTF. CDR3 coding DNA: TGTGCCAGCACCAAAGGGGAGGCTAACTATGGCTACACCTTC.

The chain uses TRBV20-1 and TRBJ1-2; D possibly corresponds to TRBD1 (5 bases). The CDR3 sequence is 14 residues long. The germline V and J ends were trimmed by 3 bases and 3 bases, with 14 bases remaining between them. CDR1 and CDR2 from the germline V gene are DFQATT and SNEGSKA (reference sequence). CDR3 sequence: CSASLSGADYGYTF. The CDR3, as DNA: TGCAGTGCTAGTCTTTCTGGGGCTGACTATGGCTACACCTTC.

The CDR3 is CASSLTGTGLNYGYTF. Written as DNA, the CDR3 is TGTGCCAGTAGTTTAACCGGGACAGGGCTAAACTATGGCTACACCTTC. V and J are TRBV19 and TRBJ1-2; TRBD1 matches at 9 bases. Trimming took 5 bases from V and 2 from J; bases not matched to a gene: 9. Germline assignment: CDR1 LNHDA and CDR2 SQIVND (reference sequence). The CDR3 consists of 16 residues.

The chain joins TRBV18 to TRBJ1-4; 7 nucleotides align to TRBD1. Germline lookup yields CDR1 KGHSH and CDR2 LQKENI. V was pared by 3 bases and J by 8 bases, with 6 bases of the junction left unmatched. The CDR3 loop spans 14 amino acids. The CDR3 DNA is TGTGCCAGCTCACCCGACGGGACAGAGGAAAAACTGTTTTTT. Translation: CASSPDGTEEKLFF.

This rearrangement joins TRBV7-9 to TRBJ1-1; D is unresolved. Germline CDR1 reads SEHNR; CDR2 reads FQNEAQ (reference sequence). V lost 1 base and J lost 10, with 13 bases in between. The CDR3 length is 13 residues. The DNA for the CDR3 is TGTGCCAGCAGCTTAGGGGCTGGGGAAGGAGCTTTCTTT. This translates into CASSLGAGEGAFF.

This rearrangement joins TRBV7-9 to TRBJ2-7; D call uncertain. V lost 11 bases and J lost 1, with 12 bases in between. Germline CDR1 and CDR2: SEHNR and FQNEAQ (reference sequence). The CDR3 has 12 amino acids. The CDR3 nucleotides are TGTGCCGTTAGTACCAGTTCCTACGAGCAGTACTTC. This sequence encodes CAVSTSSYEQYF.

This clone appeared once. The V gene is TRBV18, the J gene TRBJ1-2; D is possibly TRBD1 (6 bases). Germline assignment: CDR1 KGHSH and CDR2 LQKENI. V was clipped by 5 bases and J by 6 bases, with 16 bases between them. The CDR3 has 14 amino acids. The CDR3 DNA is TGTGCCAGCTCAGGCTTGGCGGGGGCTGATGGCTACACCTTC. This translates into CASSGLAGADGYTF.

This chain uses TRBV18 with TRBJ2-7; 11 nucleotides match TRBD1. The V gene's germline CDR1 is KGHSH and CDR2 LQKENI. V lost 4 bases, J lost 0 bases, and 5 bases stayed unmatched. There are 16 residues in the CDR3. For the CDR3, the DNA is TGTGCCAGCTCACAAGAGGGACAGGGGGTCTCCTACGAGCAGTACTTC. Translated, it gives CASSQEGQGVSYEQYF. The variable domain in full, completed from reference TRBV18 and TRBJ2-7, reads NAGVMQNPRHLVRRRGQEARLRCSPMKGHSHVYWYRQLPEEGLKFMVYLQKENIIDESGMPKERFSAEFPKEGPSILRIQQVVRGDSAAYFCASSQEGQGVSYEQYFGPGTRLTVT.

CDR3 amino acids: CASTPGVGTEAFF. Here the CDR3 DNA reads TGTGCCAGCACCCCTGGGGTGGGCACTGAAGCTTTCTTT. This chain uses TRBV16 with TRBJ1-1, with no clear D. The V gene's germline CDR1 is KGHSY and CDR2 FQNENV. The CDR3 is 13 amino acids. V was clipped by 7 bases and J by 4 bases, with 13 bases between them. The variable domain in full, with the rest retrieved from reference TRBV16 and TRBJ1-1, is GEEVAQTPKHLVRGEGQKAKLYCAPIKGHSYVFWYQQVLKNEFKFLISFQNENVFDETGMPKERFSAKCLPNSPCSLEIQATKLEDSAVYFCASTPGVGTEAFFGQGTRLTVV.